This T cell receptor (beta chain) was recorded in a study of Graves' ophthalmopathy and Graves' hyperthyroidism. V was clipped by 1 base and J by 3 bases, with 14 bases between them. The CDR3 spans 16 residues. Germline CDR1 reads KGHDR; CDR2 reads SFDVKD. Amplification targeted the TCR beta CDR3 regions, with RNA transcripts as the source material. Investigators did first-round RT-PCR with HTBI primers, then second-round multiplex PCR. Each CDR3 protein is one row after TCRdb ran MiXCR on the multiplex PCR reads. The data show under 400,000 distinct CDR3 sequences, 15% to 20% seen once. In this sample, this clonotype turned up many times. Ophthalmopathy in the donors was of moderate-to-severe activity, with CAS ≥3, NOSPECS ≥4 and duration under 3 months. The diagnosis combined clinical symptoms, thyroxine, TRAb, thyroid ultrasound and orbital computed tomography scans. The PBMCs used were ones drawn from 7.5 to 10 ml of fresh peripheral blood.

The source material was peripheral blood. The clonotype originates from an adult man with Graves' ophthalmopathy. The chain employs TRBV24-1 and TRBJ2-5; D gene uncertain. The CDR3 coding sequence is TGTGCCACCAGTGATTTCGGGCTGCTTGGGGAAGAGACCCAGTACTTC. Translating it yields CATSDFGLLGEETQYF.